A selection of T cell receptor beta chains follows, all from one sample in a study of shared clonotypes between healthy human individuals. The protocol was immunoSEQ multiplex PCR, while the TCRdb copy is restricted to in-frame clones and leaves out a portion. The sample has around 750,000 clones, approximately 79% seen once. The sequenced material came from memory CD4+ T cells sorted from blood. The receptors originated from a woman in her 30s in good health. Both conserved end residues are part of each CDR3. D genes are given only for firm matches. A row's size may be missing; if present it is once, few, many or a size class.

D gene,clone size,J gene,V gene,CDR3 protein
TRBD1,-,TRBJ2-2,TRBV11-2,CASTPTGGYTGELFF
-,-,TRBJ2-1,TRBV25-1,CASSEYLEGNEQFF
-,-,TRBJ1-3,TRBV2,CASSDQGTLSGNTIYF
-,-,TRBJ2-1,TRBV18,CASSSWTPTSYNEQFF
-,few,TRBJ2-7,TRBV28,CASSLFSAGIYEQYF
TRBD2,few,TRBJ2-1,TRBV7-3,CASSKGLAGVDEQFF
TRBD1,-,TRBJ2-7,TRBV9,CASSPGEGQGAPHEQYF
-,-,TRBJ1-1,TRBV13,CASSLGGIVNTEAFF
TRBD1,-,TRBJ1-2,TRBV7-9,CASSDGQGPTPTYYGYTF
-,-,TRBJ2-1,TRBV5-1,CASSSGPSEQFF
TRBD1,-,TRBJ1-6,TRBV30,CAAGIGTDNSPLHF